The 31 T cell receptor beta chains presented below share a single source sample, sequenced in a study of T cells after yellow fever vaccination. One entry per CDR3 protein, called by TCRdb with MiXCR from the 5' RACE reads. The sample includes fewer than 450,000 distinct CDR3 sequences, 7% to 9% of them seen just once. Sequenced material: PBMCs, taken approximately 47 days after the first yellow fever vaccination. These receptor sequences come from a man between 18 and 29 years old who received the YFV17D yellow fever vaccine.

The chain combines TRBV7-2 with TRBJ2-3; the match to TRBD2 covers 7 bases. The V segment lost 3 bases and the J segment 3 bases; nucleotides outside the gene matches: 12. Germline V gene data show CDR1 as SGHTA and CDR2 as FQGNSA. This CDR3 comprises 17 residues. CDR3 DNA sequence: TGTGCCAGCAGCTTCTCATTTTTTGGGGGGGGTACAGATACGCAGTATTTT. Translating gives CASSFSFFGGGTDTQYF.

V is TRBV6-1 and J is TRBJ1-2; 9 nucleotides agree with TRBD1. Trimming cost V 7 bases and J 6 bases; bases outside gene matches: 9. There are 14 residues in the CDR3. In germline, CDR1 is MNHNS, CDR2 SASEGT. DNA of the CDR3: TGTGCCAGCAAACCAGACAGGGGGGCCAATGGCTACACCTTC. It yields the protein CASKPDRGANGYTF.

This clonotype was seen more than once but under ten times. J is TRBJ1-4 and V is TRBV12-3 or TRBV12-4; 11 bases align to TRBD1. The ends lost 5 bases at V and 7 bases at J; junction bases unmatched: 6. This CDR3 spans 15 amino acids. CDR3 amino acids: CASSTSGTGGEKLFF. CDR3 DNA: TGTGCCAGCAGTACCTCAGGGACAGGGGGTGAAAAACTGTTTTTT.

V gene TRBV6-1 combines with J gene TRBJ2-7; 8 bases agree with TRBD1. Per germline, CDR1 MNHNS and CDR2 SASEGT. J was trimmed by 4 bases and V by 6 bases; bases with no gene match: 5. This CDR3 has 13 residues. CDR3 bases: TGTGCCAGCAGCCCAGGGGGCGATTACGAGCAGTACTTC. It is translated as CASSPGGDYEQYF.

This clonotype was counted many times. This rearrangement joins TRBV5-1 to TRBJ2-1, with D maybe TRBD2 (6 bases). Trimming took 1 base from V and 0 from J, leaving 11 bases between them. Germline CDR1 SGHRS, CDR2 YFSETQ. The CDR3 length is 16 residues. CDR3 region: CASSLSAGSSYNEQFF. CDR3 coding DNA: TGCGCCAGCAGCTTGTCGGCGGGAAGCTCCTACAATGAGCAGTTCTTC.

This clonotype was seen only a few times. CDR3 sequence reads: CASSYIQGTIHMNTEAFF. The CDR3 region has the DNA TGTGCCAGCAGTTACATACAGGGGACAATCCATATGAACACTGAAGCTTTCTTT. The chain couples TRBV6-5 to TRBJ1-1; 7 nucleotides align to TRBD1. Germline assignment: CDR1 MNHEY and CDR2 SVGAGI. The J segment lost 0 bases and the V segment lost 2 bases, leaving 12 bases of the junction unmatched. The CDR3 consists of 18 residues.

Ten or more counts support this clonotype. The CDR3, as DNA: TGCAGTGCCCAGACTAGCGGGGGACAAGAGACCCAGTACTTC. This codes for CSAQTSGGQETQYF. J is TRBJ2-5 and V is TRBV20-1, with 12 bases fitting TRBD2. The V gene's germline CDR1 is DFQATT and CDR2 SNEGSKA (reference sequence). The ends lost 6 bases at V and 2 bases at J; junction bases unmatched: 4. This CDR3 region has 14 residues.

J is TRBJ2-1 and V is TRBV6-5; 9 bases align to TRBD1. Looked up from germline, CDR1 is MNHEY and CDR2 is SVGAGI. The trim removed 0 bases at V and 3 bases at J, leaving 12 bases unmatched. The CDR3 runs to 19 residues. The CDR3 DNA reads TGTGCCAGCAGTTACTCGTATCCACCGGGACAGGGAAACTACAATGAGCAGTTCTTC. Translation gives CASSYSYPPGQGNYNEQFF.

This clonotype has ten or more counts. The gene calls are TRBV29-1 and TRBJ2-3, with D perhaps TRBD1 or TRBD2 (5 bases each). Germline CDR1 and CDR2: SQVTM and ANQGSEA. Trimming shortened V by 7 bases and J by 2 bases, and 16 bases separated the two germline ends. This CDR3 comprises 14 residues. The DNA of the CDR3 is TGCAGCGCAGACTTAGGGGACGTCACAGATACGCAGTATTTT. This gives the protein CSADLGDVTDTQYF.

This clonotype was found once. The chain combines TRBV18 with TRBJ2-7; either TRBD1 or TRBD2 may supply D (5 bases each). V was pared by 4 bases and J by 6 bases, with 13 bases between. CDR3 length: 13 amino acids. Germline-derived CDR1 and CDR2 are KGHSH and LQKENI. The CDR3, as DNA: TGTGCCAGCTCACGGGACCGACAGAGCGAGCAGTACTTC. Translating it yields CASSRDRQSEQYF. Supplemented by reference TRBV18 and TRBJ2-7, the full variable domain reads NAGVMQNPRHLVRRRGQEARLRCSPMKGHSHVYWYRQLPEEGLKFMVYLQKENIIDESGMPKERFSAEFPKEGPSILRIQQVVRGDSAAYFCASSRDRQSEQYFGPGTRLTVT.

This rearrangement joins TRBV24-1 to TRBJ2-1; 7 positions agree with TRBD2. The CDR3 length is 16 residues. Germline CDR1 KGHDR, CDR2 SFDVKD. With V trimmed by 0 bases and J by 6 bases, 7 bases remained unmatched. The CDR3 region has the DNA TGTGCCACCAGTGATTTGTGGGGTTCGGGGGGCAATGAGCAGTTCTTC. This encodes CATSDLWGSGGNEQFF.

This clonotype was detected only a few times. This chain joins TRBV4-1 and TRBJ2-5, with TRBD1 as a possible D gene (6 bases). Between the trimmed V and J ends, which lost 3 bases and 5 bases, there was a span of 10 bases. The CDR3 length is 13 residues. CDR1 is MGHRA, CDR2 YSYEKL, per germline. CDR3 sequence (DNA): TGCGCCAGCAGCCAGGGGGCGCTGGAGACCCAGTACTTC. This gives the protein CASSQGALETQYF.

The table lists this clonotype with a few counts. J is TRBJ1-5 and V is TRBV6-1, with unresolved D. V was shortened by 5 bases and J by 7 bases, with 15 bases between the two germline ends. This CDR3 region has 14 residues. Germline V lookup: CDR1 MNHNS, CDR2 SASEGT. This chain's CDR3 is CASSPFFEWQPQHF. The CDR3 coding sequence is TGTGCCAGCAGTCCCTTTTTTGAATGGCAGCCCCAGCATTTT.

The rearrangement links TRBV5-1 to TRBJ2-3; D is perhaps TRBD2 (6 bases). The CDR3 runs to 16 residues. The ends were cut back, 0 bases at V and 3 bases at J, with 14 bases in the middle. Germline V gene sequence: CDR1 SGHRS, CDR2 YFSETQ. The CDR3 DNA reads as TGCGCCAGCAGCTTGGGCGCACACGGACTAACAGATACGCAGTATTTT. Amino acid sequence: CASSLGAHGLTDTQYF.

In its sample, this clonotype was seen a few times. The CDR3 region has the DNA TGTGCCAGCAGCCTCCGCTGGCGCGAGCAGTACTTC. Its protein product is CASSLRWREQYF. This sequence joins TRBV11-2 and TRBJ2-7; no firm D call. The V end was cut by 5 bases, the J end by 6 bases, with 11 bases between. The CDR3 is 12 residues long. Germline values: CDR1 SGHAT, CDR2 FQNNGV. Based on the CDR3 plus reference TRBV11-2 and TRBJ2-7, the full variable domain is EAGVAQSPRYKIIEKRQSVAFWCNPISGHATLYWYQQILGQGPKLLIQFQNNGVVDDSQLPKDRFSAERLKGVDSTLKIQPAKLEDSAVYLCASSLRWREQYFGPGTRLTVT.

The J gene is TRBJ2-2, the V gene TRBV6-5; TRBD1 aligns across 9 bases. V dropped 6 bases and J dropped 4; count of bases not matched to a gene: 9. This CDR3 region has 16 residues. Germline V gene data show CDR1 as MNHEY and CDR2 as SVGAGI. CDR3 sequence: CASSVTRTGATGELFF. DNA for the CDR3: TGTGCCAGCAGCGTGACTCGGACAGGGGCCACCGGGGAGCTGTTTTTT.

This rearrangement joins TRBV6-2 or TRBV6-3 to TRBJ1-6; tentatively, D is TRBD1 (5 bases). Germline V CDR1 and CDR2: MNHEY, SVGEGT. CDR3 length: 14 residues. V was cut by 3 bases and J by 7 bases, with 10 bases left in between. The CDR3 DNA reads as TGTGCCAGCAGTTATTGGGGCGGGAATTCACCCCTCCACTTT. Translating gives CASSYWGGNSPLHF.

The rearrangement joins TRBV6-2 or TRBV6-3 to TRBJ1-5, with D uncertain. V lost 2 bases and J lost 7, with 12 bases in between. Germline V CDR1 and CDR2: MNHEY, SVGEGT. This CDR3 has 14 amino acids. Here the CDR3 DNA reads TGTGCCAGCAGTTACCCCGCGGTTAACCAGCCCCAGCATTTT. Its protein is CASSYPAVNQPQHF.

V gene TRBV20-1 combines with J gene TRBJ1-5; D may be TRBD1 (5 bases). Germline V gene sequence: CDR1 DFQATT, CDR2 SNEGSKA (reference sequence). V lost 2 bases and J lost 8, with 16 bases in between. This CDR3 region has 14 residues. As DNA, the CDR3 is TGCAGTGCTAGAAAAGGGGCGGAGGGGAAGCCCCAGCATTTT. Its translation: CSARKGAEGKPQHF.

The CDR3, as DNA: TGCAGCGCCGAAGGGCTAGCAGGAGAGACCCAGTACTTC. Translation: CSAEGLAGETQYF. V and J are TRBV29-1 and TRBJ2-5; D perhaps matches TRBD2 (5 bases). Trimming removed 7 bases from V and 4 bases from J, with 16 bases in between. Germline CDR1 is SQVTM and CDR2 is ANQGSEA. The CDR3 runs to 13 residues. Full variable domain (rest looked up from reference TRBV29-1 and TRBJ2-5): SAVISQKPSRDICQRGTSLTIQCQVDSQVTMMFWYRQQPGQSLTLIATANQGSEATYESGFVIDKFPISRPNLTFSTLTVSNMSPEDSSIYLCSAEGLAGETQYFGPGTRLLVL.

The sample holds a few counts of this clonotype. The V and J genes are TRBV20-1 and TRBJ2-1, with TRBD2 matching over 15 bases. The V gene's germline CDR1 is DFQATT and CDR2 SNEGSKA (reference sequence). Unmatched junction bases numbered 5, after V lost 6 bases and J lost 8 bases. This CDR3 has 14 residues. The CDR3 DNA reads as TGCAGTGCCCGGACTAGCGGGGGGGCTCATGAGCAGTTCTTC. Its protein product is CSARTSGGAHEQFF.

This sequence joins TRBV7-2 and TRBJ2-1; D not certain. The germline V and J ends were trimmed by 7 bases and 2 bases, with 15 bases remaining between them. The CDR3 spans 15 residues. Per germline, CDR1 SGHTA and CDR2 FQGNSA. CDR3 region: CASTYSMGTYNEQFF. Written as DNA, the CDR3 is TGTGCCAGCACCTATTCGATGGGTACCTACAATGAGCAGTTCTTC.

This clonotype was seen a few times. The chain carries TRBV4-2 and TRBJ2-1; 11 nucleotides align to TRBD2. The CDR3 is 16 amino acids. V lost 6 bases, J lost 0 bases, and 4 bases stayed unmatched. Germline CDR1 is LGHNA and CDR2 is YNFKEQ. The CDR3 nucleotides read TGTGCCAGCAGACTAGCGGGGGCCGGCTCCTACAATGAGCAGTTCTTC. It codes for CASRLAGAGSYNEQFF.

This clonotype has at least ten counts. This chain links TRBV5-5 with TRBJ1-1, with no clear D. Trimming stripped 3 bases from V and 0 bases from J, with 9 bases between. The CDR3 sequence is 14 residues long. The germline V gene encodes CDR1 SGHKS and CDR2 YYEKEE (reference sequence). The CDR3 coding sequence is TGTGCCAGCAGCTCAATTATCATGAACACTGAAGCTTTCTTT. Its translation is CASSSIIMNTEAFF.

Only a few counts were recorded for this clonotype. The V and J genes are TRBV12-3 or TRBV12-4 and TRBJ2-7; TRBD1 agrees at 10 bases. The ends lost 4 bases at V and 4 bases at J; junction bases unmatched: 10. The CDR3 loop spans 16 amino acids. The CDR3 protein is CASSSPTRDRGYEQYF. DNA of the CDR3: TGTGCCAGCAGTTCTCCTACTCGGGACAGGGGTTACGAGCAGTACTTC.

This clonotype was picked up many times. The V call is TRBV12-3 or TRBV12-4, the J call TRBJ1-1; TRBD1 might be the D (6 bases). There are 14 residues in the CDR3. Deletions cut 3 bases from V and 4 bases from J, with 12 bases between. The CDR3 sequence is CASSFSGGVTEAFF. In DNA form, the CDR3 reads TGTGCCAGCAGTTTTTCGGGGGGCGTCACTGAAGCTTTCTTT.

This clonotype turned up a few times. The rearrangement uses TRBV3-1 and TRBJ1-1; D possibly corresponds to TRBD1 (6 bases). In germline, CDR1 is LGHDT, CDR2 YNNKEL (reference sequence). This CDR3 has 15 amino acids. The V and J ends lost 4 bases and 3 bases respectively, with 15 bases between them. The CDR3 loop reads CASSLTGFGHTEAFF. The CDR3, as DNA: TGTGCCAGCAGCCTCACAGGGTTCGGGCACACTGAAGCTTTCTTT. Variable domain in full (rest from reference TRBV3-1 and TRBJ1-1): DTAVSQTPKYLVTQMGNDKSIKCEQNLGHDTMYWYKQDSKKFLKIMFSYNNKELIINETVPNRFSPKSPDKAHLNLHINSLELGDSAVYFCASSLTGFGHTEAFFGQGTRLTVV.

This chain joins TRBV27 and TRBJ1-5, with TRBD1 as a possible D gene (5 bases). V was cut by 3 bases and J by 7 bases, with 13 bases left in between. The CDR3 runs to 14 residues. Germline CDR1 and CDR2: MNHEY and SMNVEV (reference sequence). The CDR3 reads CASSFKGNEQPQHF. CDR3 nucleotide sequence: TGTGCCAGCAGTTTTAAGGGGAATGAGCAGCCCCAGCATTTT.

This clonotype has just a few counts. V is TRBV5-4 and J is TRBJ2-5; TRBD2 matches 11 bases. The V gene end was trimmed by 6 bases and the J gene end by 6 bases; junction bases not matched to a gene: 7. The CDR3 covers 14 residues. Germline values: CDR1 SGHNT, CDR2 YYREEE (reference sequence). This CDR3 is CASTASGGSQTQYF. The CDR3 DNA sequence: TGTGCCAGCACCGCTAGCGGGGGGTCCCAGACCCAGTACTTC.

This chain joins TRBV6-1 and TRBJ1-2, with D possibly TRBD1 on 6 matching bases. This CDR3 is built from 15 residues. V dropped 7 bases and J dropped 7 bases, with 22 bases sitting between them. In germline, CDR1 is MNHNS, CDR2 SASEGT. As DNA, the CDR3 is TGTGCCAGCAATCAAGTGGGGGCAGGGAGGAGTGGCTACACCTTC. Its protein is CASNQVGAGRSGYTF.

This clonotype was counted between two and nine times. The V and J genes are TRBV9 and TRBJ2-3; D may be TRBD1 (6 bases). V was trimmed by 7 bases and J by 1 base, leaving 16 bases between them. From germline, CDR1 is SGDLS and CDR2 YYNGEE. The CDR3 length is 15 residues. The CDR3 sequence is CASSGAGDGTDTQYF. Written as DNA, the CDR3 is TGTGCCAGCTCTGGGGCAGGGGATGGCACAGATACGCAGTATTTT.